This T cell receptor (beta chain) was documented in a study of cytomegalovirus exposure and HLA in healthy donors. Study results and limitations: In vitro confirmation showed three CMV-associated chains to be CMV antigen specific.

CDR1 is SNHLY, CDR2 FYNNEI, per germline. Unmatched junction bases numbered 11, after V lost 6 bases and J lost 8 bases. The CDR3 is made up of 14 amino acids. Separate from the 666-subject first cohort, the roughly 120-subject validation cohort was the one that the donors belonged to. Using immunoSEQ multiplex PCR, the repertoire was profiled, and TCRdb retains in-frame clones only, with some absent. The table shows some 130,000 clones, with about 83% occurring only once. This clone was seen only a few times. As yet, its antigen is unknown. The V gene is TRBV2, the J gene TRBJ1-2; 8 nucleotides agree with TRBD1. Sample: PBMCs. The clonotype originates from a young woman in good health and CMV-seronegative. The CDR3 nucleotides read TGTGCCAGCAGCTACCCGGGACAGGCCTCAGGCTACACCTTC. It specifies CASSYPGQASGYTF.